Presented here are 5 T cell receptor beta chains from one specimen sequenced in a study of naive and memory T cell subsets. Amplification of ligated cDNA took four PCR rounds with SP2 and nested alpha and beta constant primers. TCRdb reanalysed the UMI-ligation and nested PCR reads using MiXCR and keeps one entry per CDR3 protein. The specimen's table records over 12 distinct CDR3 sequences. The treatment: skin biopsy from PPD injection site in Mantoux-positive individual. The library had UMIs added by 3' ligation of an oligonucleotide to TCR cDNA. The specimen comprised skin, sampled from a tuberculin skin test site. These receptor sequences come from an adult in good health.

Comments on this clonotype: Little can be read into the size of this beta chain, an off-target read in a library designed for alpha chains. The V call is TRBV7-2, the J call TRBJ1-2; D is perhaps TRBD1 (6 bases). Germline CDR1 and CDR2: SGHTA and FQGNSA. This CDR3 is built from 13 residues. The germline V and J ends were trimmed by 3 bases and 8 bases, with 13 bases remaining between them. CDR3: CASSFTGTSGYTF. CDR3 sequence (DNA): TGTGCCAGCAGCTTCACAGGGACGTCAGGCTACACCTTC.

About this clonotype itself: As an off-target read in a library built for alpha chains, this beta chain has a frequency of little significance. This rearrangement joins TRBV5-1 to TRBJ1-1; D is unresolved. Germline CDR1 and CDR2: SGHRS and YFSETQ. The CDR3 sequence is 13 residues long. With 4 bases removed from V and 4 bases from J, the gap between germline ends came to 11 bases. CDR3 protein: CASSTTRGTEAFF. The CDR3 bases are TGCGCCAGCAGCACTACGCGAGGCACTGAAGCTTTCTTT. The entire variable domain, with the rest obtained from reference TRBV5-1 and TRBJ1-1, is as follows: KAGVTQTPRYLIKTRGQQVTLSCSPISGHRSVSWYQQTPGQGLQFLFEYFSETQRNKGNFPGRFSGRQFSNSRSEMNVSTLELGDSALYLCASSTTRGTEAFFGQGTRLTVV.

Note on this clonotype: A library prepared for alpha chains yielded this beta chain as an off-target read; its size is of little meaning. The chain joins TRBV30 to TRBJ1-1; D is unclear. The CDR3 runs 13 residues. Looked up from germline, CDR1 is GTSNPN and CDR2 is SVGIG (reference sequence). V shed 0 bases and J shed 0 bases, with 5 bases lying between them. The CDR3 spells CAWSVQMNTEAFF. CDR3 nucleotide sequence: TGTGCCTGGAGTGTTCAAATGAACACTGAAGCTTTCTTT.

To note about this clonotype: This beta chain represents an off-target read in a library built for alpha chains; its size is of limited meaning. This rearrangement joins TRBV2 to TRBJ2-3, with D unclear. Per germline, CDR1 SNHLY and CDR2 FYNNEI. V lost 1 base and J 6 bases, leaving 5 bases between the germline ends. The CDR3 consists of 12 residues. The CDR3, as DNA: TGTGCCAGCAGTGAAGGGGGTGATACGCAGTATTTT. It yields the protein CASSEGGDTQYF.

Remarks on this clonotype: This beta chain is an unintended read in a library built for alpha chains; its size means little. The rearrangement links TRBV6-6 to TRBJ1-5, with 8 bases that match TRBD1. V trimming: 5 bases; J trimming: 5 bases; junction bases outside the gene matches: 5. Germline CDR1 reads MNHNY; CDR2 reads SVGAGI (reference sequence). This CDR3 region has 14 residues. The CDR3 sequence: CASSTGQGDQPQHF. As DNA, the CDR3 is TGTGCCAGCAGTACCGGACAGGGAGATCAGCCCCAGCATTTT.